The 10 T cell receptor beta chains in this list originate from one sample, sequenced in a study of T cells after somatic rescue of genetic block. Only in-frame clones appear in the TCRdb table, and some are missing; sequencing was by immunoSEQ multiplex PCR. Of 110,000 or so clones detected, 75% to 95% appear once; the ten largest clones hold over 1.1%. Sequenced input: peripheral blood mononuclear cells (PBMCs). The receptor source for this set is a woman aged 18-29 years.

This rearrangement joins TRBV19 to TRBJ1-6; D is possibly TRBD1 (6 bases). This CDR3 is 13 amino acids long. Germline-derived CDR1 and CDR2 are LNHDA and SQIVND (reference sequence). V was trimmed by 4 bases and J by 9 bases, leaving 10 bases between them. For the CDR3, the DNA is TGTGCCAGTAGTACGACAGGATCTTCACCCCTCCACTTT. This sequence encodes CASSTTGSSPLHF.

The chain combines TRBV11-2 with TRBJ2-2; D gene uncertain. Looked up from germline, CDR1 is SGHAT and CDR2 is FQNNGV. This CDR3 is 15 amino acids long. Trimming took off 7 bases at V and 0 bases at J, with 12 bases between the two ends. The CDR3 DNA is TGTGCCAGCACCACAAAGGGATCGAACACCGGGGAGCTGTTTTTT. The encoded protein is CASTTKGSNTGELFF.

The gene calls are TRBV13 and TRBJ1-1; TRBD1 aligns across 7 bases. With V trimmed by 5 bases and J by 5 bases, 8 bases remained unmatched. The CDR3 contains 14 residues. Germline V CDR1 and CDR2: PRHDT, FYEKMQ (reference sequence). The CDR3 region has the DNA TGTGCCAGCAGCACACTACAGGGGAGGACTGAAGCTTTCTTT. Protein product: CASSTLQGRTEAFF.

This clone was seen only a few times. The chain couples TRBV30 to TRBJ1-5; 8 nucleotides agree with TRBD1. Trimming took 2 bases from V and 4 from J; bases not matched to a gene: 7. The CDR3 sequence is 15 residues long. Germline CDR1 is GTSNPN and CDR2 is SVGIG (reference sequence). CDR3: CAWSLQTGVNQPQHF. The CDR3 region has the DNA TGTGCCTGGAGTCTCCAGACAGGGGTTAATCAGCCCCAGCATTTT.

The chain employs TRBV15 and TRBJ2-7, with 7 nucleotides matching TRBD2. Germline V gene sequence: CDR1 LNHNV, CDR2 YYDKDF (reference sequence). This CDR3 has 13 amino acids. The V gene end was trimmed by 5 bases and the J gene end by 2 bases; junction bases not matched to a gene: 3. The CDR3 DNA sequence: TGTGCCACCAGCCCCGGGACTACCTACGAGCAGTACTTC. This sequence encodes CATSPGTTYEQYF.

This clone has more than one count but fewer than ten. This chain connects TRBV5-1 to TRBJ2-7, with a weak D call TRBD1 (6 bases). V lost 4 bases and J 0 bases, leaving 11 bases between the germline ends. The germline gives CDR1 SGHRS, CDR2 YFSETQ. CDR3 size: 14 residues. The CDR3 DNA follows: TGCGCCAGCAGCCCATGGACAGCCTCCTACGAGCAGTACTTC. Translation: CASSPWTASYEQYF.

This chain links TRBV21-1 with TRBJ1-5; no check of the table's D call, TRBD1, against the DNA was made. TRBV21-1 is classified as a pseudogene. This CDR3 comprises 16 residues. The CDR3 loop is CASSNQGQGGNQPQHF. CDR3 DNA: TGTGCCAGCAGCAACCAGGGACAGGGGGGGAATCAGCCCCAGCATTTT.

The chain recombines TRBV5-1 with TRBJ1-1, with D possibly being TRBD1 (6 bases). The V end was cut by 3 bases, the J end by 1 base, with 10 bases between. CDR1 SGHRS and CDR2 YFSETQ come from the germline V gene. This CDR3 spans 14 amino acids. The CDR3 here is CASSWRGQNTEAFF. CDR3 DNA: TGCGCCAGCAGCTGGAGGGGACAGAACACTGAAGCTTTCTTT.

The rearrangement joins TRBV2 to TRBJ2-3; a weak D match, TRBD2 (5 bases). Per germline, CDR1 SNHLY and CDR2 FYNNEI. Trimming shortened V by 2 bases and J by 0 bases, and 12 bases separated the two germline ends. This CDR3 is 16 amino acids long. The CDR3 region is CASSEWTDSSTDTQYF. The CDR3 DNA reads as TGTGCCAGCAGTGAATGGACTGACTCCAGCACAGATACGCAGTATTTT.

This clone has more than one count but fewer than ten. The DNA for the CDR3 is TGTGCCAGCAGCCAAGATCCGGGAAATTCACCCCTCCACTTT. This codes for CASSQDPGNSPLHF. The gene calls are TRBV4-2 and TRBJ1-6, with D unresolved. V lost 0 bases, J lost 7 bases, and 7 bases lay in between. Germline CDR1 and CDR2: LGHNA and YNFKEQ. The CDR3 totals 14 residues.